The sequence of this TCR beta chain was determined in a study of T cell responses to AZD1222 COVID-19 vaccine. The method was immunoSEQ multiplex PCR; TCRdb's version includes in-frame clones alone and lacks a portion of them. The profile shows some 140,000 clones, around 93% of them singletons. The input for sequencing was peripheral blood, taken on day 0 of AZD1222 vaccination. This clonotype was sampled from an adult in good health.

The CDR3 loop is CASSLLNYGYTF. CDR3 DNA sequence: TGTGCCAGCAGTTTACTTAACTATGGCTACACCTTC. The rearrangement links TRBV28 to TRBJ1-2; D unresolved. Trimming stripped 2 bases from V and 1 base from J, with 2 bases between. Germline lookup yields CDR1 MDHEN and CDR2 SYDVKM. The CDR3 is 12 amino acids.